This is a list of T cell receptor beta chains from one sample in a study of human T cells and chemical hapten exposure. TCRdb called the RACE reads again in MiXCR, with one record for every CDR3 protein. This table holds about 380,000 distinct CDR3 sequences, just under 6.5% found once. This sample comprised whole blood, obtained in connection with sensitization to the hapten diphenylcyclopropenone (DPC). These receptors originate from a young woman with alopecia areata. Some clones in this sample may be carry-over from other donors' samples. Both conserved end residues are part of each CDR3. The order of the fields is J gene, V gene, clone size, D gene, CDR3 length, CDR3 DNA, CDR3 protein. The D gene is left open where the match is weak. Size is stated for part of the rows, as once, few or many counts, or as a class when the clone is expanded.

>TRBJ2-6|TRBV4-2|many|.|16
TGTGCCAGCAGCCAAGAGGAGGGCTCTGGGGCCAACGTCCTGACTTTC
CASSQEEGSGANVLTF
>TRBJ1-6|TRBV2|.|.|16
TGTGCCAGCAGTGAAGAAAGGGGTCACTATAATTCACCCCTCCACTTT
CASSEERGHYNSPLHF
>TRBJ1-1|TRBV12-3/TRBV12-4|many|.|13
TGTGCCAGCAGTTTGAAAGTGGGGACTGAAGCTTTCTTT
CASSLKVGTEAFF
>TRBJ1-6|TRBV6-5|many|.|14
TGTGCCAGCAGTCGGGACGCCAATAATTCACCCCTCCACTTT
CASSRDANNSPLHF
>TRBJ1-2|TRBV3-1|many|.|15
TGTGCCAGCAGCCGTAGGGACCGAAGGGGAGATGGCTACACCTTC
CASSRRDRRGDGYTF
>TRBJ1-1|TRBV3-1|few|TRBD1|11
TGTGCCAGCACCGGGACAGATGAAGCTTTCTTT
CASTGTDEAFF
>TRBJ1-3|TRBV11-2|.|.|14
TGTGCCAGCAGCTCACAGAGAACTGGAAACACCATATATTTT
CASSSQRTGNTIYF
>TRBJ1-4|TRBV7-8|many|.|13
TGTGCCAGCAGCTATAATATAGGGGAAAAACTGTTTTTT
CASSYNIGEKLFF
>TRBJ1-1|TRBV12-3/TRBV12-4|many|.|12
TGTGCCAGCACCCCATCGGACACTGAAGCTTTCTTT
CASTPSDTEAFF
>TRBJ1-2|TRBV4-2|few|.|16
TGTGCCAGCAGCCAAGATGAATCGTCACCAATCTATGGCTACACCTTC
CASSQDESSPIYGYTF
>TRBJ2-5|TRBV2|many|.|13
TGTGCCAGCAGTTACCAGCCCCAAGAGACCCAGTACTTC
CASSYQPQETQYF
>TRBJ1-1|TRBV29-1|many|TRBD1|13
TGCAGCGTTGAGGGACAGGGGAAGACTGAAGCTTTCTTT
CSVEGQGKTEAFF
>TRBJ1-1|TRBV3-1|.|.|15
TGTGCCAGCAGCCAGGTGGGGGGCAGCGGTGGGGAAGCTTTCTTT
CASSQVGGSGGEAFF
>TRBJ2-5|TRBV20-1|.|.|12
TGCAGTGCGGGGGCCCGAAGAGAGACCCAGTACTTC
CSAGARRETQYF
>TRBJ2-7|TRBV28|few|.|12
TGTGCCAGCAGTCCAAGGCCCTACGAGCAGTACTTC
CASSPRPYEQYF
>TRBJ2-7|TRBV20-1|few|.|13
TGCAGTGCTAGAGACGGGAGAGGCTACGAGCAGTACTTC
CSARDGRGYEQYF
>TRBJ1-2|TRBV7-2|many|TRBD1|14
TGTGCCAGCAGCTTAGTGACAGGGACCGTTGGCTACACCTTC
CASSLVTGTVGYTF
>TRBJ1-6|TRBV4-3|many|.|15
TGCGCCAGCAGCCAAGTTGCTGACTATAATCCACCCCTCCACTTT
CASSQVADYNPPLHF
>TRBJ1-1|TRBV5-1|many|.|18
TGCGCCAGCAGCCAGCCCCCTGGGGGCTTAACTGCGAACACTGAAGCTTTCTTT
CASSQPPGGLTANTEAFF
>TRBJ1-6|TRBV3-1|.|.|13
TGTGCCAGCAGCCAAGAATATCAGGGACCCCTCCACTTT
CASSQEYQGPLHF
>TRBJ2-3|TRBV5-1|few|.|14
TGCGCCAGCAGCTTGTACAGGGTATCAGATACGCAGTATTTT
CASSLYRVSDTQYF
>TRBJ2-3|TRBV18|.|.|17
TGTGCCAGCTCAGGCGAGGACCTTAGCGGCAGCACAGATACGCAGTATTTT
CASSGEDLSGSTDTQYF
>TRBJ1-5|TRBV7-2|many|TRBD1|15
TGTGCCAGCAGCTTAGTAGGACAGGGCGGTCAGCCCCAGCATTTT
CASSLVGQGGQPQHF
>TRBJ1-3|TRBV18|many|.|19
TGTGCCAGCTCAACCCGGTCACAGGGCCCCTCGAGCTCTGGAAACACCATATATTTT
CASSTRSQGPSSSGNTIYF
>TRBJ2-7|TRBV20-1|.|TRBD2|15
TGCAGTGCCAATTCGCGGGGGGGCCCACCGGGCGAGCAGTACTTC
CSANSRGGPPGEQYF
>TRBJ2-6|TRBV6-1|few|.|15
TGTGCCAGCAGTGAAGGATGGGCAGGGGCCAACGTCCTGACTTTC
CASSEGWAGANVLTF
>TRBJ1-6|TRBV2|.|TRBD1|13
TGTGCCAGCAGGACAGGGGGCAGTTCACCCCTCCACTTT
CASRTGGSSPLHF
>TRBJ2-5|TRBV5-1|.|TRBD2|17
TGCGCCAGCAGCTCGGGACTAGCGGGGGCTGTCGAAGAGACCCAGTACTTC
CASSSGLAGAVEETQYF
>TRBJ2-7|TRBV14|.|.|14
TGTGCCAGCAGCCAAGTCGGGCGGCTGGGGGAGCAGTACTTC
CASSQVGRLGEQYF
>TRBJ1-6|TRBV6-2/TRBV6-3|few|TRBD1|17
TGTGCCAGCAGCTACGACCCCGACAGGGCTGTAAATTCACCCCTCCACTTT
CASSYDPDRAVNSPLHF
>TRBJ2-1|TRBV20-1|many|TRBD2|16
TGCAGTGCGAGATCGAGCGGGGGCAGCTCCTACAATGAGCAGTTCTTC
CSARSSGGSSYNEQFF
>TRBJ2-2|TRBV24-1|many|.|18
TGTGCCACCAGTGACCCAGTAACAGGGAGAACGAACACCGGGGAGCTGTTTTTT
CATSDPVTGRTNTGELFF
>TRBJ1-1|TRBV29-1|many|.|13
TGCAGCGTTGTTGGGCCGATGAACACTGAAGCTTTCTTT
CSVVGPMNTEAFF
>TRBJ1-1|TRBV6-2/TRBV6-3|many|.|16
TGTGCCAGCAGTTACTCGAACAGGGAAGTACTTACTGAAGCTTTCTTT
CASSYSNREVLTEAFF
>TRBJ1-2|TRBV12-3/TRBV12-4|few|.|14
TGTGCCAGCAGTTTCAGGGTCGGAGAGTATGGCTACACCTTC
CASSFRVGEYGYTF
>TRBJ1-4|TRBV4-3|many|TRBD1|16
TGCGCCAGCAGCCAAGATATTGGGACAGGGGTAGAAAAACTGTTTTTT
CASSQDIGTGVEKLFF
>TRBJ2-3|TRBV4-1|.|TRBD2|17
TGCGCCAGCAGCCAAGACCTGGCTACGGGGGGGAGAGATACGCAGTATTTT
CASSQDLATGGRDTQYF
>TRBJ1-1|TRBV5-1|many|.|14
TGCGCCAGCAGCCTGGACAGTAGAAGGACTGAAGCTTTCTTT
CASSLDSRRTEAFF
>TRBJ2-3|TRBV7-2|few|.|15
TGTGCCAGCAGCTTTGGCAGGTTAGACACAGATACGCAGTATTTT
CASSFGRLDTDTQYF
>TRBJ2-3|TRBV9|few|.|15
TGTGCCAGCAGCGTAGCAACAGGGACGACAGATACGCAGTATTTT
CASSVATGTTDTQYF
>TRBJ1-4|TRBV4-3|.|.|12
TGCGCCAGCAGCCAAGACAGATACACACTGTTTTTT
CASSQDRYTLFF
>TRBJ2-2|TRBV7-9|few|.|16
TGTGCCAGCAGCTTTCCCCGGACGGATCTGACCGGGGAGCTGTTTTTT
CASSFPRTDLTGELFF
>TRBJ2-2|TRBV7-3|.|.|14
TGTGCCAGCAGCTTAAAACAGGGCACCGGGGAGCTGTTTTTT
CASSLKQGTGELFF
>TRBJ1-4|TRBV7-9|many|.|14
TGTGCCAGCAGCGACGGGACGGATTTTGAAAAACTGTTTTTT
CASSDGTDFEKLFF
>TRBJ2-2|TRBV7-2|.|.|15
TGTGCCAGCAGACGAGCGCTTACAAACACCGGGGAGCTGTTTTTT
CASRRALTNTGELFF
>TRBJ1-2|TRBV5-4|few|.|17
TGTGCCAGCAGCTTGCCAAAGGGCGGCGGAACAGACTATGGCTACACCTTC
CASSLPKGGGTDYGYTF
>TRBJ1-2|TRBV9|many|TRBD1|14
TGTGCCAGCAGCGTCAGGACAGGGGCCTATGGCTACACCTTC
CASSVRTGAYGYTF
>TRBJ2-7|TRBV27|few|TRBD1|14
TGTGCCAGCAGTTTCGTACAGGGGGACTACGAGCAGTACTTC
CASSFVQGDYEQYF
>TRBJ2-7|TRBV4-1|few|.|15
TGCGCCAGCAGCCAAAGCGAGGAGGCCCCCTACGAGCAGTACTTC
CASSQSEEAPYEQYF
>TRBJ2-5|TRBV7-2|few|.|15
TGTGCCAGCAGCTTAGCCCTATTTTACCAAGAGACCCAGTACTTC
CASSLALFYQETQYF
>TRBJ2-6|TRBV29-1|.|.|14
TGCAGCGTTGAAGACAGTAAGGGGGCCAACGTCCTGACTTTC
CSVEDSKGANVLTF
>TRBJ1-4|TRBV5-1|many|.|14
TGCGCCAGCAACTTGGGAGGGGTTGCTGAAAAACTGTTTTTT
CASNLGGVAEKLFF
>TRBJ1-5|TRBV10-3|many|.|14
TGTGCCATCAGTGGGGATGTTGGACTCCAGCCCCAGCATTTT
CAISGDVGLQPQHF
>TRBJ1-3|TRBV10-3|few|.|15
TGTGCCATCAGTGAAAGAGTTTCCTCTGGAAACACCATATATTTT
CAISERVSSGNTIYF